The sample holds a few counts of the clone carrying this T cell receptor (beta chain). Its specificity is not known. The sample is drawn from a study of glioma-infiltrating T cells. Study results and caveats: Tissue and blood shared very few CDR3 sequences.

TCR alpha and beta CDR3 regions were amplified from RNA using iRepertoire nested multiplex PCR. TCRdb re-analysed the multiplex PCR reads in MiXCR, keeping a single row per CDR3 protein. The sample comprises approximately 45,000 distinct CDR3 sequences, about 22% of which are singletons, and more than 5.5% rests with the top ten. This receptor was obtained from a human donor with low-grade glioma or glioblastoma, undergoing nonglioma brain surgery, or in good health (not recorded which). Sequenced: glioma tissue, nonneoplastic brain tissue, or PBMCs (not recorded which).

The CDR3, as DNA: TGCGCCAGCAGCAACCCACAGGGTGCTAGCACAGATACGCAGTATTTT. Translation: CASSNPQGASTDTQYF. V and J are TRBV5-1 and TRBJ2-3, with D possibly being TRBD1 (6 bases). The length of the CDR3 is 16 residues. The V gene lost 4 bases and the J gene lost 0 bases, with 15 bases spanning the gap. Germline V gene sequence: CDR1 SGHRS, CDR2 YFSETQ.